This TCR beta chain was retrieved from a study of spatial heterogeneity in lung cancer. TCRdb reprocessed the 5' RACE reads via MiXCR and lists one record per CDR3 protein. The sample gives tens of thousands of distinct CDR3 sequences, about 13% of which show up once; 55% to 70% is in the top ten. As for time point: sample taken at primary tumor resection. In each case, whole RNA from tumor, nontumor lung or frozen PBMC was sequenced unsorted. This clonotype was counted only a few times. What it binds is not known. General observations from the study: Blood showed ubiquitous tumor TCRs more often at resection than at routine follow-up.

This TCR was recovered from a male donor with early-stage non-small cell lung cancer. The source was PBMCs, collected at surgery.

The CDR3: CATSDSGQNNEQFF. The DNA of the CDR3 is TGTGCCACCAGTGATTCGGGACAGAACAATGAGCAGTTCTTC. The chain joins TRBV24-1 to TRBJ2-1; 7 nucleotides agree with TRBD1. Trimming removed 2 bases from V and 5 bases from J; junction bases left unmatched: 2. Germline CDR1 reads KGHDR; CDR2 reads SFDVKD. The CDR3 is 14 residues long.